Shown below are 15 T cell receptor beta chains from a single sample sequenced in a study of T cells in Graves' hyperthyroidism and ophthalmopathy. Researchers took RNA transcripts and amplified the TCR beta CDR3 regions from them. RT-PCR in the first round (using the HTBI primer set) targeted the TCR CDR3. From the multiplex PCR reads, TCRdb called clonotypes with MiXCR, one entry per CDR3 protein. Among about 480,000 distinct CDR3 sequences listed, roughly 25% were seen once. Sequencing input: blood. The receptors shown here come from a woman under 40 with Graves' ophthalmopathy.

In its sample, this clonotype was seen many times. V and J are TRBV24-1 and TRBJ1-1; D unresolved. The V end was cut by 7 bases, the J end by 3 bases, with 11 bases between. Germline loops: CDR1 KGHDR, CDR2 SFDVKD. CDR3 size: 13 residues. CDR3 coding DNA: TGTGCCACCAGAGACGGGAGACACACTGAAGCTTTCTTT. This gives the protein CATRDGRHTEAFF.

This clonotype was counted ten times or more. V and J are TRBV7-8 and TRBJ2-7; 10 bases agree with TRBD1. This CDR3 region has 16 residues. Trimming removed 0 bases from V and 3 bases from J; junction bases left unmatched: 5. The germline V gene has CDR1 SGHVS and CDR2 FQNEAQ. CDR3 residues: CASSLALTGGDYEQYF. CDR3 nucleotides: TGTGCCAGCAGCTTAGCCCTGACAGGGGGCGACTACGAGCAGTACTTC.

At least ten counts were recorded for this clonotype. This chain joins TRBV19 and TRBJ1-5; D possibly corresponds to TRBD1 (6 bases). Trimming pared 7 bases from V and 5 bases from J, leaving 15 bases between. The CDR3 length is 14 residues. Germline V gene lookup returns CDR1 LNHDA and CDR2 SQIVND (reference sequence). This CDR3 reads CASTPGGAYQPQHF. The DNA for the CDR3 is TGTGCCAGTACCCCGGGGGGGGCTTATCAGCCCCAGCATTTT. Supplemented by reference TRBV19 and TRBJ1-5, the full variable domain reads DGGITQSPKYLFRKEGQNVTLSCEQNLNHDAMYWYRQDPGQGLRLIYYSQIVNDFQKGDIAEGYSVSREKKESFPLTVTSAQKNPTAFYLCASTPGGAYQPQHFGDGTRLSIL.

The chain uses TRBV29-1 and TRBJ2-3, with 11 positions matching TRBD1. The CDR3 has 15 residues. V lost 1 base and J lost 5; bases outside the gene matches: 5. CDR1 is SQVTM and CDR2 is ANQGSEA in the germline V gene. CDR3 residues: CSVEVTGTGGDTQYF. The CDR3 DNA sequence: TGCAGCGTTGAAGTCACCGGGACAGGGGGAGATACGCAGTATTTT.

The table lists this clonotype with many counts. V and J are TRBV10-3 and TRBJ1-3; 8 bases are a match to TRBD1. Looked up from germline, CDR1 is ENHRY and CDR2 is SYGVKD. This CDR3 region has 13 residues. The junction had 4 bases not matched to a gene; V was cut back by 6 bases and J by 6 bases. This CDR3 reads CAIRSTGENTIYF. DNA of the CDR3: TGTGCCATCAGGTCGACAGGGGAAAACACCATATATTTT.

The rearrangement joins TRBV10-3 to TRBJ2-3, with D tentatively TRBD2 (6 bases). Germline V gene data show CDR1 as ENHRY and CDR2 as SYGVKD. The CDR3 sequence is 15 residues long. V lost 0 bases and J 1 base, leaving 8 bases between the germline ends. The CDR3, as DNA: TGTGCCATCAGTGAGTCTCGCGGGGGCACAGATACGCAGTATTTT. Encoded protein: CAISESRGGTDTQYF.

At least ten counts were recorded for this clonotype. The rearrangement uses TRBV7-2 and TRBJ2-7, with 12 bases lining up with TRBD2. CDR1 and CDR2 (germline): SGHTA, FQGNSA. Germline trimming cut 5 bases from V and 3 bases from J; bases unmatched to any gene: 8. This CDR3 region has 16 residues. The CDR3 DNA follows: TGTGCCAGCAGCACTAGCGGGGGGATTACATTCTACGAGCAGTACTTC. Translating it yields CASSTSGGITFYEQYF. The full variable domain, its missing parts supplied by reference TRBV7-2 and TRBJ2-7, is GAGVSQSPSNKVTEKGKDVELRCDPISGHTALYWYRQSLGQGLEFLIYFQGNSAPDKSGLPSDRFSAERTGGSVSTLTIQRTQQEDSAVYLCASSTSGGITFYEQYFGPGTRLTVT.

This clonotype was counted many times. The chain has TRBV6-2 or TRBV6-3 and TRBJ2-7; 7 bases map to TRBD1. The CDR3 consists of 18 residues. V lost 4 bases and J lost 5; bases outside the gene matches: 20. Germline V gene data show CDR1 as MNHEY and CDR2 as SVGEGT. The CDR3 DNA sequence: TGTGCCAGCAGTTCCGGGACAGTCTCTTTTGATTCGGCCAACGAGCAGTACTTC. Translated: CASSSGTVSFDSANEQYF.

The chain's CDR3 is CASSIAGSRETQYF. CDR3 DNA: TGTGCCAGCAGCATAGCGGGATCCAGAGAGACCCAGTACTTC. The genes are TRBV11-2 and TRBJ2-5; TRBD2 matches 8 bases. Germline loops: CDR1 SGHAT, CDR2 FQNNGV. This CDR3 comprises 14 residues. The ends lost 5 bases at V and 4 bases at J; junction bases unmatched: 6.

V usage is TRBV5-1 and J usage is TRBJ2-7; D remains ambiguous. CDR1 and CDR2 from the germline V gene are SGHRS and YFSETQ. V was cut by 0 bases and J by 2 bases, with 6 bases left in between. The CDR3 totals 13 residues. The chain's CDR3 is CASSLESTYEQYF. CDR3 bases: TGCGCCAGCAGCTTGGAATCCACCTACGAGCAGTACTTC.

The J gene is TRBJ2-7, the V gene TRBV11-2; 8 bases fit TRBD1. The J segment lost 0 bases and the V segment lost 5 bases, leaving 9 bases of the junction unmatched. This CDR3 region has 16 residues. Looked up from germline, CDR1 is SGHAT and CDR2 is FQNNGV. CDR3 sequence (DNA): TGTGCCAGCAGCCCCGCCGCAGGGGGCGCCTCCTACGAGCAGTACTTC. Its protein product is CASSPAAGGASYEQYF.

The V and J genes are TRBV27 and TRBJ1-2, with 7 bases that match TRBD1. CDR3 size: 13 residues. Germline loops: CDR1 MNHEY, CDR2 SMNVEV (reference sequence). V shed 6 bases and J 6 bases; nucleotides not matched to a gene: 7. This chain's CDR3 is CASRPDRFDGYTF. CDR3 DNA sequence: TGTGCCAGCAGACCGGACAGGTTTGATGGCTACACCTTC.

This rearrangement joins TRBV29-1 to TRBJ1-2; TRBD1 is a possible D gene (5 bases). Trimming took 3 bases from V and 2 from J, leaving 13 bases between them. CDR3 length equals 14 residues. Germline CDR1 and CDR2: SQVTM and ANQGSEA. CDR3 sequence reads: CSVDRQGGNYGYTF. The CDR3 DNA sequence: TGCAGCGTTGACCGGCAGGGTGGCAACTATGGCTACACCTTC.

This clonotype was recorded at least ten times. The CDR3 bases are TGTGCCAGCAGCCAGGTATACACTGAAGCTTTCTTT. Amino acid sequence: CASSQVYTEAFF. V is TRBV13 and J is TRBJ1-1, with unresolved D. From germline, CDR1 is PRHDT and CDR2 FYEKMQ (reference sequence). Trimming left V 5 bases short and J 3 bases short, with 7 bases between. This CDR3 has 12 amino acids.

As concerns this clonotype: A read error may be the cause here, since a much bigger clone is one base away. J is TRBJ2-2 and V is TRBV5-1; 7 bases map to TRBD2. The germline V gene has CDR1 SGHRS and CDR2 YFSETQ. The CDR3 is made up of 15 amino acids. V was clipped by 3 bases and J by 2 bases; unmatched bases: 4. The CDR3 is CASSSASGNTGELFF. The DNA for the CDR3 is TGCGCCAGCAGCTCTGCTAGCGGCAACACCGGGGAGCTGTTTTTT.